The source of this TCR beta chain is a study of early stage breast cancer tumors. Across the study: Approximately 10-fold was the mean read coverage per sample. The study, taken as a whole, reports: Most shared enriched TCRB sequences were commonly generated ones.

The repertoire was sequenced with immunoSEQ multiplex PCR; TCRdb's copy has only in-frame clones and lacks some. The sample records more than 60,000 clones, 65% to 85% being singletons. About this clone: As yet, its antigen is unknown.

The specimen sequenced was blood. This clonotype was sampled from a person in their sixties with breast cancer.

The CDR3, as DNA: TGCGCCAGCAGCCAAGATGGGGGGAAAGGTCAGCCCCAGCATTTT. This gives the protein CASSQDGGKGQPQHF. The rearrangement links TRBV4-3 to TRBJ1-5, with D maybe TRBD1 (5 bases). Germline assignment: CDR1 LGHNA and CDR2 YSLEER. V lost 0 bases and J lost 6, with 12 bases in between. The CDR3 has 15 amino acids.